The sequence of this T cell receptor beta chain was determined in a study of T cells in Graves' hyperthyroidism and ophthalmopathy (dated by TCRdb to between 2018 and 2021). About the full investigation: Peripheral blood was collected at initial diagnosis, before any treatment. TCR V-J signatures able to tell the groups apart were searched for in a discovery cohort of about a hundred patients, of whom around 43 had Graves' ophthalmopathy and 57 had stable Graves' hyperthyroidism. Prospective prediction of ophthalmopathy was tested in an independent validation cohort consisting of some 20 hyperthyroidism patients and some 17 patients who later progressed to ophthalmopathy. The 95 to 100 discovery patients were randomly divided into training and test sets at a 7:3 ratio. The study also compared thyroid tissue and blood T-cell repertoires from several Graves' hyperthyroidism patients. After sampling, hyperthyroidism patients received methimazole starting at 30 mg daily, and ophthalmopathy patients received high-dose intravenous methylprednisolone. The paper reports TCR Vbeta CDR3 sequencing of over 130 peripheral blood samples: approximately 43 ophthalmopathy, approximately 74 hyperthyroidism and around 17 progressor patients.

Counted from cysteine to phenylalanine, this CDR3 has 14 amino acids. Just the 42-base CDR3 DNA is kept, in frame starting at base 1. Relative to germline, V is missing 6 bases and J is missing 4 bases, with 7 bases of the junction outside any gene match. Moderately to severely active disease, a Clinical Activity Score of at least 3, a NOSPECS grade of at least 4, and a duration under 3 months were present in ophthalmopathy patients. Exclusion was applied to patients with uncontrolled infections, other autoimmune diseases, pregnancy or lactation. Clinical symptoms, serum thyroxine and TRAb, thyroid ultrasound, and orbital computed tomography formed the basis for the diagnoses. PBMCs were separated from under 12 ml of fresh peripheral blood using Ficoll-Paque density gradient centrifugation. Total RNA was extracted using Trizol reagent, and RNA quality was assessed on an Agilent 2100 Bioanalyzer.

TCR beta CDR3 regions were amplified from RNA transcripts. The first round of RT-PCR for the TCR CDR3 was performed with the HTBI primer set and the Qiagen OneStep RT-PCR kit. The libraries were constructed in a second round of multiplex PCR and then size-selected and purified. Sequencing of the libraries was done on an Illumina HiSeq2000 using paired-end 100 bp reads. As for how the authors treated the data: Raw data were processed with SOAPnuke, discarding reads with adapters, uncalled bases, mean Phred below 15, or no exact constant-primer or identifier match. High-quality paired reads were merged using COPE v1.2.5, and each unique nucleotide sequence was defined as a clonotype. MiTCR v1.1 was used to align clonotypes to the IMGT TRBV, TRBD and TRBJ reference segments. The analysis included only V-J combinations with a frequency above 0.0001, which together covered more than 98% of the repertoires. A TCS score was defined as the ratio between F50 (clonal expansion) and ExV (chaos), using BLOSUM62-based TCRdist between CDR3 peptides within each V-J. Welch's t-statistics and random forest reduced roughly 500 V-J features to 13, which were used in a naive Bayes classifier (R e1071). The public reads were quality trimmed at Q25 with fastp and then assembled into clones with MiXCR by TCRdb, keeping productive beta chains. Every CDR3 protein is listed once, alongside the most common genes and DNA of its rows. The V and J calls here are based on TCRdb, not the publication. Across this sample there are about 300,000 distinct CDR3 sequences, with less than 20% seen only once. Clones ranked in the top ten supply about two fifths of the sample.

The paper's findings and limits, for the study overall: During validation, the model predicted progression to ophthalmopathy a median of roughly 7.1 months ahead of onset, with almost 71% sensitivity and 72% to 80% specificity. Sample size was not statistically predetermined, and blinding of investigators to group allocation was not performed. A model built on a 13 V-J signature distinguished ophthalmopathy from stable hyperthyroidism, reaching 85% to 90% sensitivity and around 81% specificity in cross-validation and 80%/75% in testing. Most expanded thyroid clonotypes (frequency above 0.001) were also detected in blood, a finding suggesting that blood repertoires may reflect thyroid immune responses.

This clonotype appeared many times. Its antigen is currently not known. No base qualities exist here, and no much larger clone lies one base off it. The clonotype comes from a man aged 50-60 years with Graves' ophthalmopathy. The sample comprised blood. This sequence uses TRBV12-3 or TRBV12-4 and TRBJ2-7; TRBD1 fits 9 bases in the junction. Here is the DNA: TGTGCCAGCAGCACCGGGACAGGGTCGTACGAGCAGTACTTC. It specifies CASSTGTGSYEQYF.